This T cell receptor (beta chain) was identified during a study of T cells in tuberculosis. As for the study in general: The T cells targeted glucose monomycolate, a mycobacterial lipid, via CD1B.

The germline V gene encodes CDR1 LGHNA and CDR2 YSLEER. This CDR3 is 13 amino acids long. Trimming cost V 5 bases and J 4 bases, with 9 bases left between them. As for time point: new active TB diagnosis, blood taken before or within 7 days of starting treatment. Libraries were prepared by immunoSEQ multiplex PCR; TCRdb keeps only in-frame clonotypes and omits some of them. The table shows 22,000 or so clones, with approximately 85% occurring only once. The chain has TRBV4-3 and TRBJ1-5; D gene unclear. The sample in question was PBMCs, obtained at tuberculosis diagnosis. The origin of this receptor is an adult with tuberculosis. CDR3 nucleotide sequence: TGCGCCAGCAGCTTTGAGGAAAATCAGCCCCAGCATTTT. Translation gives CASSFEENQPQHF.